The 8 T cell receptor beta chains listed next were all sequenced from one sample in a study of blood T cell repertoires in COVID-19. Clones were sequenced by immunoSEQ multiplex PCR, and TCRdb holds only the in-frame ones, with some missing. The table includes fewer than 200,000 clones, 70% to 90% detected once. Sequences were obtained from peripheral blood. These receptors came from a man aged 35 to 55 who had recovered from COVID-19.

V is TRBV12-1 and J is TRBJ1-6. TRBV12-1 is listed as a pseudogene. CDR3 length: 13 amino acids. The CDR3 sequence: CASSFSEVTPLHF. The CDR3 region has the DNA TGTGCCAGCAGCTTTTCTGAGGTGACACCCCTCCACTTT.

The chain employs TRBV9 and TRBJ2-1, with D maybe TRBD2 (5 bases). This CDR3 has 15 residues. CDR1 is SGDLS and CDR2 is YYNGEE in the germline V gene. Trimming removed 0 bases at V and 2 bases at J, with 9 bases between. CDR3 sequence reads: CASSVVGLPYNEQFF. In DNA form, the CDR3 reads TGTGCCAGCAGCGTAGTTGGACTTCCCTACAATGAGCAGTTCTTC.

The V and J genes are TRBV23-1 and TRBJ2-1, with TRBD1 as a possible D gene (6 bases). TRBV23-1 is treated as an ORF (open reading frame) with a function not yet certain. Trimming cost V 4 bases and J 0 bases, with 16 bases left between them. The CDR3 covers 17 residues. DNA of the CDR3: TGCGCCAGCAGTCGGGTTGGGGGCCCGAACTCCTACAATGAGCAGTTCTTC. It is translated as CASSRVGGPNSYNEQFF.

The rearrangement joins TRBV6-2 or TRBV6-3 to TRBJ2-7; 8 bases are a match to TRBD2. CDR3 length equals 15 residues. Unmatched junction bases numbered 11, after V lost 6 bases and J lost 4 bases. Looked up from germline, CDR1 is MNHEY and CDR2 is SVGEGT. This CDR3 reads CASSPAASGRYEQYF. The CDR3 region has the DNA TGTGCCAGCAGCCCCGCCGCTAGCGGGCGATACGAGCAGTACTTC.

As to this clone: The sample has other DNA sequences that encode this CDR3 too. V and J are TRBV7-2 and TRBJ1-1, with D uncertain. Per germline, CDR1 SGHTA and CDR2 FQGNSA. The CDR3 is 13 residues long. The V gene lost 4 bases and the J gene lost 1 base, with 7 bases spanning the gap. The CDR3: CASSSQENTEAFF. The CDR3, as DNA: TGTGCCAGCAGCTCGCAGGAGAACACTGAAGCTTTCTTT.

In DNA, the CDR3 is TGTGCCAGCAGCTCGACTAGCGGGGAGACCCAGTACTTC. Translating it yields CASSSTSGETQYF. The chain carries TRBV7-2 and TRBJ2-5; 10 bases are shared with TRBD2. Germline V lookup: CDR1 SGHTA, CDR2 FQGNSA. V lost 4 bases and J lost 5; bases outside the gene matches: 1. The CDR3 totals 13 residues.

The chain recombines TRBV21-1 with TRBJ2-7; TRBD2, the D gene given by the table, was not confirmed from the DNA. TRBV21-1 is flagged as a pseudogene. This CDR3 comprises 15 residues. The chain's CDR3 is CASSKGPIGRKEQYF. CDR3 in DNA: TGTGCCAGCAGCAAAGGGCCAATAGGGAGGAAGGAGCAGTACTTC.

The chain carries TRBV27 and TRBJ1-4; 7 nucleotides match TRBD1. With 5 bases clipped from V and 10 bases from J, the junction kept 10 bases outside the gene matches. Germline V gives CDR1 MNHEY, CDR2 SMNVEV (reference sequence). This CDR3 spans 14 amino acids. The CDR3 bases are TGTGCCAGCAGTAACGACAGGGAACCGGGAAAACTGTTTTTT. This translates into CASSNDREPGKLFF.